The clone carrying this T cell receptor beta chain was found a few times. Its antigen is undetermined. The record originates from a study of cytomegalovirus exposure and HLA in healthy donors. Overall study results and limits: Productive status was seen about 87% or about 30% of the time for most TCR beta V segments in an earlier analysis. Follow-up analysis later connected one missense variant in DCLRE1C with trimming of TCR beta V- and J-genes.

The CDR3 is 13 residues long. The germline V gene encodes CDR1 LNHDA and CDR2 SQIVND (reference sequence). Trimming stripped 3 bases from V and 8 bases from J, with 11 bases between. Amplification used 60 Vbeta primers and 13 Jbeta primers. The data were produced by immunoSEQ multiplex PCR, yet TCRdb's version contains in-frame clones alone and is incomplete. The top ten hold 3.1% of the sample, which has roughly 150,000 clones, 76% seen once. The chain is built from TRBV19 and TRBJ2-1, with a weak D call TRBD2 (6 bases). Sequencing was performed on PBMCs. The source of this sequence is a male donor in good health and CMV-seronegative. The CDR3 loop reads CASSIAGIDEQFF. The CDR3 bases are TGTGCCAGTAGTATTGCGGGAATCGATGAGCAGTTCTTC.